These T cell receptor beta chains were read from a single sample in a study of T cell responses to AZD1222 COVID-19 vaccine. The data were produced by immunoSEQ multiplex PCR, yet TCRdb's version contains in-frame clones alone and is incomplete. Of tens of thousands of clones in the sample, around 92% were seen once. The sequencing here drew on peripheral blood, taken on day 0 of AZD1222 vaccination. The receptors stem from an adult in good health. Each CDR3 is given with its conserved first and last residue. The D gene is left open where the match is weak. Clone size is given for some rows only: seen once, a few or many times, or a class if the clone is expanded.

d_call | clone_size | j_call | cdr3_length | v_call | cdr3_aa | cdr3_nt
TRBD2 | - | TRBJ2-5 | 20 | TRBV3-1/TRBV3-2 | CASSLYRGEAGGPSGETQYF | TGTGCCAGCAGCCTGTACCGCGGGGAAGCGGGAGGGCCCTCTGGAGAGACCCAGTACTTC
- | - | TRBJ1-1 | 12 | TRBV6-5 | CASSYRGGEAFF | TGTGCCAGCAGTTACAGGGGGGGAGAAGCTTTCTTT
- | - | TRBJ1-2 | 15 | TRBV28 | CASSLHRSESYGYTF | TGTGCCAGCAGTTTACACAGATCTGAATCCTATGGCTACACCTTC
- | - | TRBJ1-5 | 11 | TRBV6-1 | CASSDYGPQHF | TGTGCCAGCAGTGATTATGGGCCCCAGCATTTT
- | - | TRBJ1-1 | 15 | TRBV11-2 | CASSSLTGLNTEAFF | TGTGCCAGCAGCTCCCTGACAGGCTTGAACACTGAAGCTTTCTTT
- | - | TRBJ1-2 | 10 | TRBV20-1 | CSASTYGYTF | TGCAGTGCTAGTACATATGGCTACACCTTC
- | - | TRBJ2-7 | 13 | TRBV19 | CASTSQRGHEQYF | TGTGCCAGTACTTCTCAAAGGGGCCACGAGCAGTACTTC
- | - | TRBJ2-5 | 14 | TRBV2 | CASRGDSAQETQYF | TGTGCCAGCAGAGGAGACAGTGCCCAAGAGACCCAGTACTTC
- | - | TRBJ1-2 | 14 | TRBV11-2 | CASSLSDGGYGYTF | TGTGCCAGCAGCTTGTCCGATGGAGGATATGGCTACACCTTC
TRBD1 | - | TRBJ1-2 | 12 | TRBV30 | CAWSGGGDGYTF | TGTGCCTGGAGCGGAGGGGGCGATGGCTACACCTTC
- | - | TRBJ1-2 | 13 | TRBV12-3/TRBV12-4 | CASSFITLGGYTF | TGTGCCAGCAGTTTTATCACCCTCGGGGGCTACACCTTC
TRBD1 | - | TRBJ1-2 | 16 | TRBV9 | CASSVTSRDSIQGYTF | TGTGCCAGCAGCGTAACCTCAAGGGACAGCATCCAGGGCTACACCTTC
- | - | TRBJ1-1 | 14 | TRBV18 | CASSLQAEQTEAFF | TGTGCCAGCTCACTGCAGGCGGAACAGACTGAAGCTTTCTTT
- | - | TRBJ1-5 | 12 | TRBV3-1/TRBV3-2 | CASSRLNQPQHF | TGTGCCAGCAGCCGGTTAAATCAGCCCCAGCATTTT
- | once | TRBJ2-3 | 15 | TRBV27 | CASSLVGAATDTQYF | TGTGCCAGCAGTTTAGTAGGCGCTGCAACGGATACGCAGTATTTT
TRBD1 | - | TRBJ2-7 | 15 | TRBV28 | CASRQRTGMGSEQYF | TGTGCCAGCAGGCAAAGGACAGGGATGGGTTCCGAGCAGTACTTC
- | - | TRBJ1-4 | 16 | TRBV28 | CASRTGEPGPGLRLFF | TGTGCCAGCAGGACGGGCGAACCGGGCCCAGGATTGCGACTGTTTTTT
- | - | TRBJ1-1 | 12 | TRBV18 | CASSPTRGEAFF | TGTGCCAGCTCACCTACACGGGGTGAAGCTTTCTTT
- | - | TRBJ2-7 | 13 | TRBV18 | CASSPLLGYEQYF | TGTGCCAGCTCACCCCTCCTGGGCTACGAGCAGTACTTC
- | - | TRBJ2-1 | 13 | TRBV28 | CASSLANNNEQFF | TGTGCCAGCAGTTTGGCCAATAACAATGAGCAGTTCTTC
- | - | TRBJ2-5 | 17 | TRBV7-2 | CASSFRSIGGTTETQYF | TGTGCCAGCAGCTTCCGGAGTATTGGCGGCACAACGGAGACCCAGTACTTC
TRBD2 | once | TRBJ2-1 | 16 | TRBV28 | CASRSAEAGVTNEQFF | TGTGCCAGCCGGTCAGCTGAAGCGGGAGTGACGAATGAGCAGTTCTTC
- | - | TRBJ2-6 | 16 | TRBV15 | CATSRVGGPGANVLTF | TGTGCCACCAGCAGAGTCGGGGGGCCTGGGGCCAACGTCCTGACTTTC
- | - | TRBJ1-1 | 14 | TRBV19 | CASSIVLQTTEAFF | TGTGCCAGTAGTATAGTTTTACAGACCACTGAAGCTTTCTTT
TRBD2 | - | TRBJ2-1 | 15 | TRBV9 | CASSVAAGGRNEQFF | TGTGCCAGCAGCGTAGCAGCGGGAGGGCGCAATGAGCAGTTCTTC
TRBD1 | - | TRBJ1-6 | 15 | TRBV9 | CASSGGQGGNSPLHF | TGTGCCAGCAGCGGCGGACAGGGTGGGAATTCACCCCTCCACTTT
- | - | TRBJ1-5 | 12 | TRBV20-1 | CSASRRNQPQHF | TGCAGTGCTAGTCGTCGGAATCAGCCCCAGCATTTT
TRBD2 | - | TRBJ2-1 | 17 | TRBV9 | CASSPPGLAGFNNEQFF | TGTGCCAGCAGCCCACCGGGACTAGCGGGCTTTAACAATGAGCAGTTCTTC
TRBD1 | - | TRBJ1-4 | 15 | TRBV3-1/TRBV3-2 | CASSLGQVVNEKLFF | TGTGCCAGCAGCCTCGGACAGGTCGTTAATGAAAAACTGTTTTTT
- | - | TRBJ1-6 | 13 | TRBV28 | CANSRDTNSPLHF | TGTGCCAACTCCCGGGACACGAATTCACCCCTCCACTTT
TRBD1 | once | TRBJ2-7 | 15 | TRBV3-1/TRBV3-2 | CASSPTGQTKHEQYF | TGTGCCAGCAGCCCAACGGGACAGACCAAGCACGAGCAGTACTTC
- | - | TRBJ1-2 | 10 | TRBV20-1 | CSAVNYGYTF | TGCAGTGCCGTTAACTATGGCTACACCTTC